This T cell receptor (beta chain) came from a study of human T cells and chemical hapten exposure. The overall study: Patches with 0.01% DPC went on the upper back, and the tests were read at 6 days. Mostly female, the patients presented with alopecia areata, totalis or universalis.

Points from the study as a whole: Expanded TCRs clustered into significantly more large CDR3 similarity groups than controls, the analysis revealed.

TCRdb re-called the RACE reads with MiXCR, one entry per CDR3 protein. The sample shows 97,000 or so distinct CDR3 sequences, roughly a quarter of them seen only once. The time point is: patch test 3, about 24 weeks after DPC sensitization. Treatment given: therapeutic diphenylcyclopropenone sensitization with weekly scalp DPC. With regard to this clonotype: Its antigen is still unknown.

The germline V gene has CDR1 LNHDA and CDR2 SQIVND (reference sequence). The CDR3 is 13 amino acids. Trimming shortened V by 6 bases and J by 1 base, and 9 bases separated the two germline ends. The starting material was whole blood, obtained in connection with sensitization to the hapten diphenylcyclopropenone (DPC). The chain couples TRBV19 to TRBJ2-5; tentative D call: TRBD1 (6 bases). The sequence derives from a man aged 35 to 55 with alopecia areata. Some clones in this sample may be carry-over from other donors' samples. CDR3 in DNA: TGTGCCAGTAGAAGGACAGTCCAAGAGACCCAGTACTTC. Its protein product is CASRRTVQETQYF.